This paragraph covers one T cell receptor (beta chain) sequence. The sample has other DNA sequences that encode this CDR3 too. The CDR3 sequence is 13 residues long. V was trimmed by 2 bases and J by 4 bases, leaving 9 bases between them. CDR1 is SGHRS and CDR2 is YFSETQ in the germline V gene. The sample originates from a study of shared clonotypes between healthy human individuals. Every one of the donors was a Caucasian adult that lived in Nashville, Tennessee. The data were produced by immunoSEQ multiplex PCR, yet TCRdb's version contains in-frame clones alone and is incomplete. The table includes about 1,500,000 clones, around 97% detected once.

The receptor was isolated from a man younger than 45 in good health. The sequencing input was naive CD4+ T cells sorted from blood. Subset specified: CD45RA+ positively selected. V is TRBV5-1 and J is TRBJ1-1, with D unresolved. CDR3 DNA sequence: TGCGCCAGCAGCTTAGGGAGAGGCACTGAAGCTTTCTTT. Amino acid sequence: CASSLGRGTEAFF.